This is a list of T cell receptor beta chains from one sample in a study of beta chain features in type 1 diabetes. TCRdb's table, derived via immunoSEQ multiplex PCR, lists solely in-frame clones and lacks some. The data show 680,000 or so clones, around 15% seen once. The sequencing input was naive CD4+ T cells from blood. The receptors were gathered from a man aged 18-30 years in good health. CDR3s include the opening cysteine and the closing phenylalanine or tryptophan. Each record gives: V gene, J gene, CDR3 protein.

TRBV7-2	TRBJ1-5	CASSAGQGRRAQPQHF
TRBV7-9	TRBJ1-1	CASSSRGQGNTEAFF
TRBV29-1	TRBJ1-6	CSARKTGPESPLHF
TRBV27	TRBJ2-4	CASSLAGKAGRVAKNIQYF
TRBV7-3	TRBJ2-7	CASSPGLDRDEQYF
TRBV29-1	TRBJ1-1	CSVEGRMITEAFF
TRBV6-5	TRBJ1-5	CASSLVGINQPQHF
TRBV19	TRBJ2-7	CASSAPGTGASPPYEQYF
TRBV30	TRBJ2-3	CAWSRGGADTQYF
TRBV7-3	TRBJ1-3	CASSLARDGSSGNTIYF
TRBV30	TRBJ1-2	CAWSREDGNYGYTF
TRBV6-5	TRBJ2-7	CASRPPGTENYEQYF
TRBV6-1	TRBJ2-7	CASSEASGTPYEQYF
TRBV7-9	TRBJ2-7	CASSLSLTGAYEQYF